This is a list of T cell receptor beta chains from one sample in a study of T cell responses to AZD1222 COVID-19 vaccine. Generated by immunoSEQ multiplex PCR, the TCRdb table keeps only in-frame clones and is missing some. The sample consists of 170,000 or so clones, around 90% of them appearing once. The material was peripheral blood, obtained 28 days after the second AZD1222 dose. The receptor set was obtained from an adult who received the AZD1222 COVID-19 vaccine. Each CDR3 is given with its conserved first and last residue. A D gene is named only where the DNA matches it firmly. Clone size, where shown, is once, few, many, or a class for clones that have expanded.

J gene,clone size,D gene,V gene,CDR3 DNA,CDR3 protein
TRBJ1-1,.,.,TRBV27,TGTGCCAGCAGACTGCCAGACATGAACACTGAAGCTTTCTTT,CASRLPDMNTEAFF
TRBJ2-3,.,TRBD2,TRBV7-9,TGTGCCAGCAGGGTTAGCGGGGGAAGCACAGATACGCAGTATTTT,CASRVSGGSTDTQYF
TRBJ1-4,.,.,TRBV12-3/TRBV12-4,TGTGCCAGCAGTTTTATTCAAGAAAAACTGTTTTTT,CASSFIQEKLFF
TRBJ1-2,.,TRBD1,TRBV7-9,TGTGCCAGCAGCCGTAGGGGACAGGGACAGGATGGCTACACCTTC,CASSRRGQGQDGYTF
TRBJ1-1,once,TRBD1,TRBV9,TGTGCCAGCAGCGTAGGCCCCCAGGACAGGGCAGACACTGAAGCTTTCTTT,CASSVGPQDRADTEAFF
TRBJ2-2,.,.,TRBV6-4,TGTGCCAGCAGTGAAACCAGGGGCGCCGGGGAGCTGTTTTTT,CASSETRGAGELFF
TRBJ2-1,.,TRBD2,TRBV7-8,TGTGCCAGCAGCCCATTAGCGGGGGGCCCCAATGAGCAGTTCTTC,CASSPLAGGPNEQFF
TRBJ2-7,.,.,TRBV12-3/TRBV12-4,TGTGCCAGCAGTTTAGCTCAAGCCTACGAGCAGTACTTC,CASSLAQAYEQYF
TRBJ2-2,few,.,TRBV7-9,TGTGCCAGCAGCCCGGGAAGGGGTTTGAACACCGGGGAGCTGTTTTTT,CASSPGRGLNTGELFF
TRBJ2-2,once,.,TRBV11-3,TGTGCCAGCAGCTTACGAGGGGAGGCCGGGGAGCTGTTTTTT,CASSLRGEAGELFF
TRBJ2-7,.,.,TRBV3-1/TRBV3-2,TGTGCCAGCAGCCAACTGCAGGGCAACCTCGAGCAGTACTTC,CASSQLQGNLEQYF
TRBJ1-2,once,TRBD1,TRBV7-8,TGTGCCAGCAGCATTACAGGGGGCTCAGGTTATGGCTACACCTTC,CASSITGGSGYGYTF
TRBJ2-1,.,TRBD2,TRBV3-1/TRBV3-2,TGTGCCAGCAGCCGACTAGCGGAAGACAATGAGCAGTTCTTC,CASSRLAEDNEQFF
TRBJ2-7,.,.,TRBV21-1,TGTGCCAGCAGCTCTACCGGGACAGCGTTTTACGAGCAGTACTTC,CASSSTGTAFYEQYF
TRBJ2-5,.,.,TRBV29-1,TGCGCAGGGAGGTCGGAGACCCAGTACTTC,CAGRSETQYF
TRBJ2-7,few,TRBD1,TRBV27,TGTGCCAGCAGACAAGGGACAGGGGGTCTCTACGAGCAGTACTTC,CASRQGTGGLYEQYF
TRBJ1-6,.,TRBD1,TRBV9,TGTGCCAGCAGCGTAGACGGGACAGGGGCTAATTCACCCCTCCACTTT,CASSVDGTGANSPLHF
TRBJ1-2,.,.,TRBV11-2,TGTGCCAGCAGCTTAGCAGCGGGCCAGGGCCTCTATGGCTACACCTTC,CASSLAAGQGLYGYTF
TRBJ2-1,.,TRBD2,TRBV11-3,TGTGCCAGCAGCTTAGTTAGCGGGGAGAACAATGAGCAGTTCTTC,CASSLVSGENNEQFF
TRBJ1-4,.,TRBD1,TRBV7-2,TGTGCCAGCAGCGCCGACAGGGGGCTGGCTGAAAAACTGTTTTTT,CASSADRGLAEKLFF
TRBJ1-6,.,TRBD1,TRBV7-3,TGTGCCAGCAGCTTAAGGCAGGGGGTAGGTTCACCCCTCCACTTT,CASSLRQGVGSPLHF
TRBJ1-1,.,.,TRBV5-1,TGCGCCAGCAGCTTGGGCAGGGTAAGGACTGAAGCTTTCTTT,CASSLGRVRTEAFF
TRBJ2-3,.,.,TRBV9,TGTGCCACCCGACAGATCACAGATACGCAGTATTTT,CATRQITDTQYF
TRBJ2-2,.,TRBD2,TRBV7-2,TGTGCCAGCAGCCGGACTAGCGACCCGATGAGGGCCGGGGAGCTGTTTTTT,CASSRTSDPMRAGELFF
TRBJ2-7,.,.,TRBV7-2,TGTGCCAGCAGCTTAGACGCTGGGGCAGGCTCCTACGAGCAGTACTTC,CASSLDAGAGSYEQYF
TRBJ1-2,.,.,TRBV14,TGTGCCAGCAGCCAAGATGGATATTCGCGCTATGGCTACACCTTC,CASSQDGYSRYGYTF
TRBJ2-7,.,TRBD1,TRBV5-3,TGTGCCAGAAGCTCTCCCGATGGCCCCTTTGACAGGGGTGATCCCTACGAGCAGTACTTC,CARSSPDGPFDRGDPYEQYF
TRBJ2-1,.,TRBD2,TRBV6-5,TGTGCCAGCAGTCGACTAGCGGGGGCGGTGAATGAGCAGTTCTTC,CASSRLAGAVNEQFF
TRBJ2-2,.,.,TRBV7-9,TGTACCAATTCGGGGGCCGCGAACACCGGGGAGCTGTTTTTT,CTNSGAANTGELFF
TRBJ1-5,.,.,TRBV5-1,TGCGCCAGCAGCTTTGACGGACCCAATCAGCCCCAGCATTTT,CASSFDGPNQPQHF
TRBJ1-3,.,.,TRBV30,TGTGCCTGGAGTGTAACCTCTGGAAACACCATATATTTT,CAWSVTSGNTIYF
TRBJ1-4,once,.,TRBV30,TGTGCCTGTTCAGGGGAGACTAATGAAAAACTGTTTTTT,CACSGETNEKLFF
TRBJ1-1,.,TRBD1,TRBV6-2/TRBV6-3,TGTGCCAGCAGTTTACGGGACAGTGGCACTGAAGCTTTCTTT,CASSLRDSGTEAFF
TRBJ1-1,.,.,TRBV6-5,TGTGCCAGCAGTTTGACGAGGGGTGAGAACACTGAAGCTTTCTTT,CASSLTRGENTEAFF
TRBJ2-3,.,.,TRBV12-5,TGTGCTAGTGGTGAAACAGATACGCAGTATTTT,CASGETDTQYF
TRBJ2-3,.,.,TRBV7-9,TGTGCCAGCAGCCCCGGGGTGAAAGATACGCAGTATTTT,CASSPGVKDTQYF
TRBJ2-3,once,.,TRBV7-2,TGTGCCAGCGGGGGCGGATCCGATACGCAGTATTTT,CASGGGSDTQYF
TRBJ1-2,.,.,TRBV6-4,TGTGCCAGCAGTGAACAGGGTAGTACTGGCTATGGCTACACCTTC,CASSEQGSTGYGYTF
TRBJ2-7,once,.,TRBV9,TGTGCCAGCAGCACGCAGGCTTCGAGCGAGCAGTACTTC,CASSTQASSEQYF
TRBJ1-1,.,.,TRBV6-5,TGTGCCAGCACCCCACCGGGACATTCTAACACTGAAGCTTTCTTT,CASTPPGHSNTEAFF
TRBJ1-3,.,TRBD1,TRBV6-1,TGTGCCAGCAGTGGTAGGGACAGGGGCTCTGGAAACACCATATATTTT,CASSGRDRGSGNTIYF
TRBJ2-7,.,TRBD2,TRBV7-8,TGTGCCAGCACGAGAACGGGGGGGACCTACGAGCAGTACTTC,CASTRTGGTYEQYF
TRBJ1-5,.,.,TRBV19,TGTGCCAGTAGTTCGGAGGGTAGGAGCAATCAGCCCCAGCATTTT,CASSSEGRSNQPQHF